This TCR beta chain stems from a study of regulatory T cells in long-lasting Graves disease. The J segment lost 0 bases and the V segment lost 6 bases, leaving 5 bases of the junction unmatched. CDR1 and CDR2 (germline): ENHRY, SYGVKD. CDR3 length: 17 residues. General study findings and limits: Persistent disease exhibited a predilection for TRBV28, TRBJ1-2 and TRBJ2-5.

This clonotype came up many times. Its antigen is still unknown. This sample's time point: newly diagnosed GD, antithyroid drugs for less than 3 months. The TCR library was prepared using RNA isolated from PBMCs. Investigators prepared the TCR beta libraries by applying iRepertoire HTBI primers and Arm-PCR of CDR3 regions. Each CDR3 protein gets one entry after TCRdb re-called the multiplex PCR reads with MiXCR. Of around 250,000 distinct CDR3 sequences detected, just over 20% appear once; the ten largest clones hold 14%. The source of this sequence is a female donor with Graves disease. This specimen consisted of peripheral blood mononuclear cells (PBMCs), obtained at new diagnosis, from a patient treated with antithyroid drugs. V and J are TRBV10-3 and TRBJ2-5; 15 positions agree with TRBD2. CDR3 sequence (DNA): TGTGCCATCAGCGACGGGACTAGCGGGGGGTACCAAGAGACCCAGTACTTC. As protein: CAISDGTSGGYQETQYF.